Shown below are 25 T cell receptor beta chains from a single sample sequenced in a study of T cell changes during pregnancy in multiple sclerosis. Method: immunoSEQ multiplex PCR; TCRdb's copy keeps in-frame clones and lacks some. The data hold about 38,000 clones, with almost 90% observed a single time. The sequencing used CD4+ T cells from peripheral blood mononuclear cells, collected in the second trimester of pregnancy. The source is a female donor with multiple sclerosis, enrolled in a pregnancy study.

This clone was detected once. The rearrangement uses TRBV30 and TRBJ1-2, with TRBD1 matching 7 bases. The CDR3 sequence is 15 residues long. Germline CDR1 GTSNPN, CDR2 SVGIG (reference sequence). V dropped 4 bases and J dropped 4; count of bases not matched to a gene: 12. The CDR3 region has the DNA TGTGCCTGGATCCGAGACAGGGTCGGGGTCTATGGCTACACCTTC. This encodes CAWIRDRVGVYGYTF. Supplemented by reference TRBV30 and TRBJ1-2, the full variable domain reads SQTIHQWPATLVQPVGSPLSLECTVEGTSNPNLYWYRQAAGRGLQLLFYSVGIGQISSEVPQNLSASRPQDRQFILSSKKLLLSDSGFYLCAWIRDRVGVYGYTFGSGTRLTVV.

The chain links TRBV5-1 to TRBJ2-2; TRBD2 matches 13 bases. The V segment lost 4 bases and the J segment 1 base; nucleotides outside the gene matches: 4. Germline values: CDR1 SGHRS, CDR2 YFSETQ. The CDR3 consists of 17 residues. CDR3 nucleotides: TGCGCCAGCAGCCGGACTAGCGGGAGTGGGAACACCGGGGAGCTGTTTTTT. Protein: CASSRTSGSGNTGELFF.

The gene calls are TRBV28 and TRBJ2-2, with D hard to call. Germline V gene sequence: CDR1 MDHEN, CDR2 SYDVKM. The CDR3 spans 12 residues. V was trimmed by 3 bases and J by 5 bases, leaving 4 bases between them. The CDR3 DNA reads TGTGCCAGCAGTTTGCAGACCGGGGAGCTGTTTTTT. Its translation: CASSLQTGELFF.

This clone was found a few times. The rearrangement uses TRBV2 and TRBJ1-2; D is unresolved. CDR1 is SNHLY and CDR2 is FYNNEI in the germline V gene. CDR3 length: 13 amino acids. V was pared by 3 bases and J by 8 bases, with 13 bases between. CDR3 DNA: TGTGCCAGCAGTGAGTCTCCGGTCCTGGGCTACACCTTC. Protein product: CASSESPVLGYTF.

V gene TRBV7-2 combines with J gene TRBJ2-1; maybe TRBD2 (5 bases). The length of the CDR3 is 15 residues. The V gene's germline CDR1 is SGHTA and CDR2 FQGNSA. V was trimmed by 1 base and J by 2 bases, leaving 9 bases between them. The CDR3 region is CASSLGSSTYNEQFF. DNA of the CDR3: TGTGCCAGCAGCTTAGGGTCTAGCACCTACAATGAGCAGTTCTTC.

CDR3 region: CASSFGLAPNEQFF. CDR3 nucleotide sequence: TGTGCCAGCAGCTTTGGGCTAGCGCCCAATGAGCAGTTCTTC. The rearrangement links TRBV7-9 to TRBJ2-1; possibly TRBD2 for D (6 bases). Germline CDR1 is SEHNR and CDR2 is FQNEAQ (reference sequence). V was pared by 3 bases and J by 6 bases, with 12 bases between. This CDR3 comprises 14 residues.

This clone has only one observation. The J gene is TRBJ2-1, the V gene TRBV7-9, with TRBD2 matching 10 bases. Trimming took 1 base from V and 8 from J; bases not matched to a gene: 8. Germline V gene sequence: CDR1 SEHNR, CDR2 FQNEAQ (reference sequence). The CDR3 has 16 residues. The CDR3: CASSLVASGRADEQFF. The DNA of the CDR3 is TGTGCCAGCAGCTTAGTCGCCAGCGGGAGGGCAGATGAGCAGTTCTTC.

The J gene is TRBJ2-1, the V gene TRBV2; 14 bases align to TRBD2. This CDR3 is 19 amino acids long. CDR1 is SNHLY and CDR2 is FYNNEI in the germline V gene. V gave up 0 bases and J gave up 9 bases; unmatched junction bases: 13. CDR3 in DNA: TGTGCCAGCAGTGAAGCGCTTACAGGACTAGCGGGAGGCGGAGGTGAGCAGTTCTTC. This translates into CASSEALTGLAGGGGEQFF.

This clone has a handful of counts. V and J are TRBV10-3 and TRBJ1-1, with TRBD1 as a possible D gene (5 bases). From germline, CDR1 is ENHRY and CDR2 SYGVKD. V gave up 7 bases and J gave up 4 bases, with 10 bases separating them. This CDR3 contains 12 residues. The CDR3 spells CAIMTGGTEAFF. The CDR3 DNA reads TGTGCCATCATGACCGGGGGCACTGAAGCTTTCTTT.

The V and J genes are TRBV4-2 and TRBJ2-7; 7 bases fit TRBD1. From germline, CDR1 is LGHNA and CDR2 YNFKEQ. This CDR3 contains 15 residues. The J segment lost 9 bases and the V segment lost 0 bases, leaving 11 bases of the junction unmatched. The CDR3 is CASSQEGQRAPGQYF. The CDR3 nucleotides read TGTGCCAGCAGCCAAGAGGGACAGAGGGCCCCTGGGCAGTACTTC.

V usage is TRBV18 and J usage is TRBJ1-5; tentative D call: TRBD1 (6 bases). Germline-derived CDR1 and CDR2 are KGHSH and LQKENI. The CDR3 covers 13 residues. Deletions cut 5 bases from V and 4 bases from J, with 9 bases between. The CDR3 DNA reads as TGTGCCAGCTCAAGACAGGAAAATCAGCCCCAGCATTTT. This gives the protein CASSRQENQPQHF. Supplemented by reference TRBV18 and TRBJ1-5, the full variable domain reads NAGVMQNPRHLVRRRGQEARLRCSPMKGHSHVYWYRQLPEEGLKFMVYLQKENIIDESGMPKERFSAEFPKEGPSILRIQQVVRGDSAAYFCASSRQENQPQHFGDGTRLSIL.

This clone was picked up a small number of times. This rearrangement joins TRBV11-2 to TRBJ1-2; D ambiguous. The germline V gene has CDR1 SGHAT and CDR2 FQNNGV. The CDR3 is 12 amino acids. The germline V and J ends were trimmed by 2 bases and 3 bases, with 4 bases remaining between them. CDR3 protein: CASSLRDYGYTF. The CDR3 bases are TGTGCCAGCAGCTTACGTGACTATGGCTACACCTTC. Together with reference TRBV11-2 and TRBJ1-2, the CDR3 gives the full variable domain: EAGVAQSPRYKIIEKRQSVAFWCNPISGHATLYWYQQILGQGPKLLIQFQNNGVVDDSQLPKDRFSAERLKGVDSTLKIQPAKLEDSAVYLCASSLRDYGYTFGSGTRLTVV.

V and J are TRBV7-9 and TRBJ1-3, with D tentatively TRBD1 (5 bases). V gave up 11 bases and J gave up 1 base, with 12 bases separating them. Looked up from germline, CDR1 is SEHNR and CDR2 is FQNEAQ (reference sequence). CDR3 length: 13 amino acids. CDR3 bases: TGTGCCTGCGTGGGGGGATCTGGAAACACCATATATTTT. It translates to CACVGGSGNTIYF. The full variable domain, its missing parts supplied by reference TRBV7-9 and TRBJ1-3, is DTGVSQNPRHKITKRGQNVTFRCDPISEHNRLYWYRQTLGQGPEFLTYFQNEAQLEKSRLLSDRFSAERPKGSFSTLEIQRTEQGDSAMYLCACVGGSGNTIYFGEGSWLTVV.

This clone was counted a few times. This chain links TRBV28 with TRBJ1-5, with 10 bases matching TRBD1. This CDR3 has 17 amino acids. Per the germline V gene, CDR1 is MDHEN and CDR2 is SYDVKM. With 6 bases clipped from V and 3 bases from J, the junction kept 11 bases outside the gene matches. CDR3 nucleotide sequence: TGTGCCAGCAGCCCCTGGGCGGGACAGGGGATCAATCAGCCCCAGCATTTT. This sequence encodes CASSPWAGQGINQPQHF.

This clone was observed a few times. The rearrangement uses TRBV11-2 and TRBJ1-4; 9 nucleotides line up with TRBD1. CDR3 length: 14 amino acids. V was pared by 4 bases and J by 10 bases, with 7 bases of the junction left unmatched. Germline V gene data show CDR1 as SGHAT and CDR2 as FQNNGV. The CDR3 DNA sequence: TGTGCCAGCAGCTCCGGGACAGGGTTGAGAAAACTGTTTTTT. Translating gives CASSSGTGLRKLFF.

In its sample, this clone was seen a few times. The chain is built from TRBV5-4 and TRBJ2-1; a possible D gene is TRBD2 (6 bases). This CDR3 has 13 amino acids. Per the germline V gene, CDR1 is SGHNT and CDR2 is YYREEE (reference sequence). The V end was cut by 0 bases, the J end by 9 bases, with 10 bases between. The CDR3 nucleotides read TGTGCCAGCAGCTTGGCCGTGGGGGGTGAGCAGTTCTTC. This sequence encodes CASSLAVGGEQFF.

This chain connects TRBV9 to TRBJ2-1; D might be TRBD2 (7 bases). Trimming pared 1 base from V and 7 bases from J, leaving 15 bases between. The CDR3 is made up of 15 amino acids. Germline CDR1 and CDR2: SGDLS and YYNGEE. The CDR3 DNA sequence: TGTGCCAGCAGCGTACTAGACGGGGGGCGGAATGAGCAGTTCTTC. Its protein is CASSVLDGGRNEQFF.

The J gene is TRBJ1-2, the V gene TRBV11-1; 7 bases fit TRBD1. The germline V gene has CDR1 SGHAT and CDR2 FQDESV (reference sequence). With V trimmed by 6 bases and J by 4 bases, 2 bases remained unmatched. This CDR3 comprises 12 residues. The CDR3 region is CASSRDSYGYTF. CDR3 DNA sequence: TGTGCCAGCAGTCGGGACAGCTATGGCTACACCTTC.

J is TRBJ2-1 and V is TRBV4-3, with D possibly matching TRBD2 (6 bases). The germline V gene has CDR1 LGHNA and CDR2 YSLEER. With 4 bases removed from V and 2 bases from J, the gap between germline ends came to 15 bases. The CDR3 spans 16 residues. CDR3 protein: CASSRGAGRPYNEQFF. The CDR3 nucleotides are TGCGCCAGCAGCCGAGGGGCGGGGAGGCCCTACAATGAGCAGTTCTTC.

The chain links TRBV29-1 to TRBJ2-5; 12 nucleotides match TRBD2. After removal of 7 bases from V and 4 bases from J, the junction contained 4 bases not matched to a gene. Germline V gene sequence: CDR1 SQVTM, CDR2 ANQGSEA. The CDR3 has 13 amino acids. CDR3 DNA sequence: TGCAGCGCCTTGGGACTAGCGGGAGAGACCCAGTACTTC. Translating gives CSALGLAGETQYF.

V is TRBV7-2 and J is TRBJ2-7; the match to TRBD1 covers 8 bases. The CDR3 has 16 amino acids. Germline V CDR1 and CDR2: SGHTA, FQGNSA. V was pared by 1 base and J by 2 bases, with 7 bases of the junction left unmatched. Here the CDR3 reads CASSLGIGTGAYEQYF. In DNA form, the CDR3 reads TGTGCCAGCAGCTTAGGAATTGGGACAGGAGCCTACGAGCAGTACTTC.

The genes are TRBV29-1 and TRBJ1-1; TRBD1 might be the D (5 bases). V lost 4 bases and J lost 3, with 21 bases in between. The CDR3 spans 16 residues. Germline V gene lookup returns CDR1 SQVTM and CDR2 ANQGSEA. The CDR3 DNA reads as TGCAGCGTTGGCGGCGTTACAGGTCTCCGGGACACTGAAGCTTTCTTT. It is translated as CSVGGVTGLRDTEAFF. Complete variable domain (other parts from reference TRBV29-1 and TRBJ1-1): SAVISQKPSRDICQRGTSLTIQCQVDSQVTMMFWYRQQPGQSLTLIATANQGSEATYESGFVIDKFPISRPNLTFSTLTVSNMSPEDSSIYLCSVGGVTGLRDTEAFFGQGTRLTVV.

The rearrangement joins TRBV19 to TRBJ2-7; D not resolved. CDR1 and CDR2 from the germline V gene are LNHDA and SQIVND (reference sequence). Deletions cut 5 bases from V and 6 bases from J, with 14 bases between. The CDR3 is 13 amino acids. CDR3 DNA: TGTGCCAGTAGTTCACATTTCGGGTCCGAGCAGTACTTC. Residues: CASSSHFGSEQYF.

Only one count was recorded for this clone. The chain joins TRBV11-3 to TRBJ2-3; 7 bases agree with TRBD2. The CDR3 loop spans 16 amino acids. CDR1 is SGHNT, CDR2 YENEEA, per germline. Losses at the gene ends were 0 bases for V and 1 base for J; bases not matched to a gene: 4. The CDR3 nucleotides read TGTGCCAGCAGCTTAGATGCGGCGGGGGGCACAGATACGCAGTATTTT. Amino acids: CASSLDAAGGTDTQYF.

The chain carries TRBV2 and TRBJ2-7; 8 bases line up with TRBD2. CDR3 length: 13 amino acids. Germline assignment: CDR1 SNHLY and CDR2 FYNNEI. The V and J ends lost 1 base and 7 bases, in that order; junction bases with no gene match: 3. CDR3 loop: CASSEERGREQYF. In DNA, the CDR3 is TGTGCCAGCAGTGAAGAGCGGGGGCGGGAGCAGTACTTC. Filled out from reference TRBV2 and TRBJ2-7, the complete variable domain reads EPEVTQTPSHQVTQMGQEVILRCVPISNHLYFYWYRQILGQKVEFLVSFYNNEISEKSEIFDDQFSVERPDGSNFTLKIRSTKLEDSAMYFCASSEERGREQYFGPGTRLTVT.